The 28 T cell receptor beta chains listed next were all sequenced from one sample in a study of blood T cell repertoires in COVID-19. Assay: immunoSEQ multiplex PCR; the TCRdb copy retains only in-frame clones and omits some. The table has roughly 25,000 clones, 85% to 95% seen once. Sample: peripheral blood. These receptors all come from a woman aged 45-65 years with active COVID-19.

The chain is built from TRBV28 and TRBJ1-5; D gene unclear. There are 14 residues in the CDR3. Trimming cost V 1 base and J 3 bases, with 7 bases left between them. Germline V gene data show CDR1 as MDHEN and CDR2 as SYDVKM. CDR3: CASSLSAFNQPQHF. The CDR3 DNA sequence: TGTGCCAGCAGTTTATCAGCGTTCAATCAGCCCCAGCATTTT.

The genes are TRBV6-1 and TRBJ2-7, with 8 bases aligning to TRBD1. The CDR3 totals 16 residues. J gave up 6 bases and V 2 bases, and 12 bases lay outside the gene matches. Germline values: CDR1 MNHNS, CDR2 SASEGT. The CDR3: CASSEQGAIPTAEQYF. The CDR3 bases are TGTGCCAGCAGTGAACAGGGGGCGATCCCGACTGCCGAGCAGTACTTC.

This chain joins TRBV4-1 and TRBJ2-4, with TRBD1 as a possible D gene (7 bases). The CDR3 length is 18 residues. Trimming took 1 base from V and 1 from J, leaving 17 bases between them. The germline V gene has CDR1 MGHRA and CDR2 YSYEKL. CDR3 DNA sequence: TGCGCCAGCAGCCAAGTGAGGGGGCCCGGAGGGGCCAAAAACATTCAGTACTTC. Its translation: CASSQVRGPGGAKNIQYF.

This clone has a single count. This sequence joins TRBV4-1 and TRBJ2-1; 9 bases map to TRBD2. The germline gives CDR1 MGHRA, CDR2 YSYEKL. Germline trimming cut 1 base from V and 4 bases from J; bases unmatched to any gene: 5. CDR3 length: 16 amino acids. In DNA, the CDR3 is TGCGCCAGCAGCCAAGTACTAGCGGGCAAGTACAATGAGCAGTTCTTC. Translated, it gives CASSQVLAGKYNEQFF.

In DNA, the CDR3 is TGTGCCAGCAGTTTAACGGACACCGGGGAGCTGTTTTTT. Translating gives CASSLTDTGELFF. The chain employs TRBV28 and TRBJ2-2, with unresolved D. The CDR3 has 13 residues. Germline values: CDR1 MDHEN, CDR2 SYDVKM. V lost 2 bases to trimming and J lost 3 bases, with 4 bases between them.

CDR3 sequence: CASSSPVQGITLGNTIYF. The CDR3 nucleotides are TGTGCCAGCAGTTCGCCTGTACAGGGGATTACATTGGGAAACACCATATATTTT. This chain uses TRBV28 with TRBJ1-3; 7 positions agree with TRBD1. Germline lookup yields CDR1 MDHEN and CDR2 SYDVKM. The CDR3 consists of 18 residues. Trimming took 4 bases from V and 4 from J; bases not matched to a gene: 16.

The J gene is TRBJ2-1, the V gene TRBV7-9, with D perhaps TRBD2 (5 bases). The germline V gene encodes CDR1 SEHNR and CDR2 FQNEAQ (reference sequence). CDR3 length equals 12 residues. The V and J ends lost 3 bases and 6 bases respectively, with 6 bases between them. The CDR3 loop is CASSFRGNEQFF. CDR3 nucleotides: TGTGCCAGCAGCTTCCGGGGCAATGAGCAGTTCTTC.

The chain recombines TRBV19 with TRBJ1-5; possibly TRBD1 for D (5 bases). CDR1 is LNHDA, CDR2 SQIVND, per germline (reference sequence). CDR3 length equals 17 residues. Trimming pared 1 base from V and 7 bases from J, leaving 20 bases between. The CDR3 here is CASSIVMRVGGNQPQHF. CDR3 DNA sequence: TGTGCCAGTAGTATAGTAATGAGAGTCGGGGGAAACCAGCCCCAGCATTTT.

CDR3 coding DNA: TGTGCCAGCAGTATCGGGGTGACTGAAGCTTTCTTT. Translation gives CASSIGVTEAFF. V is TRBV28 and J is TRBJ1-1; D is uncertain. CDR1 MDHEN and CDR2 SYDVKM come from the germline V gene. V shed 5 bases and J shed 5 bases, with 9 bases lying between them. This CDR3 has 12 residues. The full variable domain, its missing parts supplied by reference TRBV28 and TRBJ1-1, is DVKVTQSSRYLVKRTGEKVFLECVQDMDHENMFWYRQDPGLGLRLIYFSYDVKMKEKGDIPEGYSVSREKKERFSLILESASTNQTSMYLCASSIGVTEAFFGQGTRLTVV.

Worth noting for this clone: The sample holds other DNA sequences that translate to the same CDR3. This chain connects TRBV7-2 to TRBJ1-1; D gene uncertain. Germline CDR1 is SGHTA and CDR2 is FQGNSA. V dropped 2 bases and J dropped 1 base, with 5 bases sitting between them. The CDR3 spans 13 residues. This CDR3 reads CASSLNRNTEAFF. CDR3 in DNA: TGTGCCAGCAGCTTAAACAGGAACACTGAAGCTTTCTTT.

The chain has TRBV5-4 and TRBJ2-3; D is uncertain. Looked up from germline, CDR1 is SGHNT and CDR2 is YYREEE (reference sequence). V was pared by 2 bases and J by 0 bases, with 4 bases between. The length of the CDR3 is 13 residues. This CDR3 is CASSFSSTDTQYF. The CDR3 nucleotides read TGTGCCAGCAGCTTTTCTAGCACAGATACGCAGTATTTT.

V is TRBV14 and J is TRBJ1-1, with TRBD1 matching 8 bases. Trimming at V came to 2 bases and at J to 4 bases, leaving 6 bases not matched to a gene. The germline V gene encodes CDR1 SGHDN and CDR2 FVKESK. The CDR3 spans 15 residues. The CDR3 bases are TGTGCCAGCAGCCAATTTGGACAGGGCACCACTGAAGCTTTCTTT. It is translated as CASSQFGQGTTEAFF.

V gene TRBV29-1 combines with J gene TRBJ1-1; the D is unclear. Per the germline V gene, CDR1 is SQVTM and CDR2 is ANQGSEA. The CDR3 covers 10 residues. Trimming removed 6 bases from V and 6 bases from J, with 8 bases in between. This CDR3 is CSVEHPEAFF. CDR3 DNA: TGCAGCGTCGAGCATCCTGAAGCTTTCTTT. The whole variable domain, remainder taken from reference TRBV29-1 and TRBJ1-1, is SAVISQKPSRDICQRGTSLTIQCQVDSQVTMMFWYRQQPGQSLTLIATANQGSEATYESGFVIDKFPISRPNLTFSTLTVSNMSPEDSSIYLCSVEHPEAFFGQGTRLTVV.

The CDR3 DNA reads TGTGCCAGCAGTTCCGGACTTTACACCGGGGAGCTGTTTTTT. This sequence encodes CASSSGLYTGELFF. This chain joins TRBV27 and TRBJ2-2, with D possibly TRBD2 on 5 matching bases. CDR1 is MNHEY, CDR2 SMNVEV, per germline (reference sequence). Trimming cost V 4 bases and J 3 bases, with 9 bases left between them. CDR3 length: 14 amino acids.

The CDR3 DNA reads TGTGCCAGCAGTGAAGCCGGAGGAACCTACCAAGAGACCCAGTACTTC. Translated: CASSEAGGTYQETQYF. The J gene is TRBJ2-5, the V gene TRBV6-1; possible D gene TRBD2, 5 bases. Germline V gene lookup returns CDR1 MNHNS and CDR2 SASEGT. This CDR3 contains 16 residues. V was pared by 0 bases and J by 0 bases, with 11 bases between.

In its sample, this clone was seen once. The CDR3 loop is CASNRGTYNEQFF. The CDR3 nucleotides read TGTGCCAGCAATCGGGGGACCTACAATGAGCAGTTCTTC. The chain is built from TRBV2 and TRBJ2-1, with D maybe TRBD2 (6 bases). This CDR3 spans 13 amino acids. CDR1 SNHLY and CDR2 FYNNEI come from the germline V gene. V was pared by 7 bases and J by 2 bases, with 9 bases between.

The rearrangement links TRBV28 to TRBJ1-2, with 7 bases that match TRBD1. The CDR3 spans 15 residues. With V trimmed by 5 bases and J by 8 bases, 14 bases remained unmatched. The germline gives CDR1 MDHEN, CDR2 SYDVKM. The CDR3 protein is CASSPDRAGAWGYTF. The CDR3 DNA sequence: TGTGCCAGCAGTCCCGACAGGGCTGGGGCATGGGGCTACACCTTC.

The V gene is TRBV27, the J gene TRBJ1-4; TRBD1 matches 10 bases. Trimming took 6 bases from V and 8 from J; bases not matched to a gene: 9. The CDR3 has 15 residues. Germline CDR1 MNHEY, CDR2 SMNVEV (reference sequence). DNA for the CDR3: TGTGCCAGCAGCTCTTCGGGGACAGGGGCCGAAAAACTGTTTTTT. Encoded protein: CASSSSGTGAEKLFF.

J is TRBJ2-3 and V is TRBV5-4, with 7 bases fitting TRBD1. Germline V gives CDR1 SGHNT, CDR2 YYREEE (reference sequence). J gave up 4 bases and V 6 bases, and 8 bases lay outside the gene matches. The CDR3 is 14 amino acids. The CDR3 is CASNRQGRADTQYF. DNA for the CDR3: TGTGCCAGCAACCGACAGGGTCGGGCAGATACGCAGTATTTT.

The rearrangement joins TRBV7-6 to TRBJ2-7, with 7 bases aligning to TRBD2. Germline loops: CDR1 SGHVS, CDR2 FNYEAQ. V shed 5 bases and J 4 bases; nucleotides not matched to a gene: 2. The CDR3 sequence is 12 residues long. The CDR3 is CASSPGGYEQYF. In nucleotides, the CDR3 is TGTGCCAGCAGCCCGGGGGGTTACGAGCAGTACTTC.

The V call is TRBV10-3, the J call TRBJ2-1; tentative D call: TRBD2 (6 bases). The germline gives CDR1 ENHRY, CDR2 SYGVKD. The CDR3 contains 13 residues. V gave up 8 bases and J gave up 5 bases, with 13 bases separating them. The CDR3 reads CAICAAGHNEQFF. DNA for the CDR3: TGTGCCATCTGTGCAGCGGGCCACAATGAGCAGTTCTTC.

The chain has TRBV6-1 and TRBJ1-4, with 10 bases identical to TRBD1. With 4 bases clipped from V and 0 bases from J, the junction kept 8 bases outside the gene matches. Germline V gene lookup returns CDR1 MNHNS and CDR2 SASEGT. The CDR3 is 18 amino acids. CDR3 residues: CASSGGQGWGATNEKLFF. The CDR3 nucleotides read TGTGCCAGCAGTGGGGGACAGGGGTGGGGTGCAACTAATGAAAAACTGTTTTTT.

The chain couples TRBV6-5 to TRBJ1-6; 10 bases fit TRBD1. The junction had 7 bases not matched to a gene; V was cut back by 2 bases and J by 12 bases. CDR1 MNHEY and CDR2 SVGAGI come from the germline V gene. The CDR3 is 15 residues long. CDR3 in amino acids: CASSYRSTGGGPLHF. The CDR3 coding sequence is TGTGCCAGCAGTTACAGATCGACAGGGGGCGGACCCCTCCACTTT.

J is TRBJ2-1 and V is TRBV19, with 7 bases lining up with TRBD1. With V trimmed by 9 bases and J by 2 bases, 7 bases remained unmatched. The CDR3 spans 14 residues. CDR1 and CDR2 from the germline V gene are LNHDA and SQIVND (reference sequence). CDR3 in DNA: TGTGCCAGAATATCAGGGGGACCCTACAATGAGCAGTTCTTC. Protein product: CARISGGPYNEQFF. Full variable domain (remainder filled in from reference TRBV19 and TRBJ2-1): DGGITQSPKYLFRKEGQNVTLSCEQNLNHDAMYWYRQDPGQGLRLIYYSQIVNDFQKGDIAEGYSVSREKKESFPLTVTSAQKNPTAFYLCARISGGPYNEQFFGPGTRLTVL.

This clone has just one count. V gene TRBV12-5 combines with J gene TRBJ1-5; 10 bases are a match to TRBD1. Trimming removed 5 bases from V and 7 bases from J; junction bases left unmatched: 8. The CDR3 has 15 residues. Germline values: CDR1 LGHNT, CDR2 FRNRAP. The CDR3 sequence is CASGGAGTGEQPQHF. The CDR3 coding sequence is TGTGCTAGTGGTGGAGCCGGGACAGGGGAACAGCCCCAGCATTTT.

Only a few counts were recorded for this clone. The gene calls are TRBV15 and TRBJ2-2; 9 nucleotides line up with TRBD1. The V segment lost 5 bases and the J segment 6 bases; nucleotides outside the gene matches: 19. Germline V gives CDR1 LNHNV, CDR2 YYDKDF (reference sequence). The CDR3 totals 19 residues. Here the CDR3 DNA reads TGTGCCACCAGCCCCCCCACGGGTCGGGGACAGGGTCGTTCCGGGGAGCTGTTTTTT. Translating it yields CATSPPTGRGQGRSGELFF. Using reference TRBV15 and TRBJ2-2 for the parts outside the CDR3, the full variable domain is DAMVIQNPRYQVTQFGKPVTLSCSQTLNHNVMYWYQQKSSQAPKLLFHYYDKDFNNEADTPDNFQSRRPNTSFCFLDIRSPGLGDTAMYLCATSPPTGRGQGRSGELFFGEGSRLTVL.

The CDR3 DNA is TGCGCCAGTACCGGGACAGGGTACACCGGGGAGCTGTTTTTT. Translation: CASTGTGYTGELFF. The rearrangement uses TRBV5-1 and TRBJ2-2; 9 nucleotides line up with TRBD1. J was trimmed by 3 bases and V by 8 bases; bases with no gene match: 5. The CDR3 length is 14 residues. Germline V CDR1 and CDR2: SGHRS, YFSETQ. The whole variable domain, filled in from reference TRBV5-1 and TRBJ2-2, reads KAGVTQTPRYLIKTRGQQVTLSCSPISGHRSVSWYQQTPGQGLQFLFEYFSETQRNKGNFPGRFSGRQFSNSRSEMNVSTLELGDSALYLCASTGTGYTGELFFGEGSRLTVL.

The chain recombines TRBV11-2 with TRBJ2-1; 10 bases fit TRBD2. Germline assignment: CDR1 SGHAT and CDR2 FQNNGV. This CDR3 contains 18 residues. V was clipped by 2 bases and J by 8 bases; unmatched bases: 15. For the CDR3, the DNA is TGTGCCAGCAGCTTAATATCCTCTAGCGGGAGTTCGCGGGATGAGCAGTTCTTC. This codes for CASSLISSSGSSRDEQFF.